This note documents a single TCR beta chain sequence. Sequencing used immunoSEQ multiplex PCR; TCRdb keeps in-frame clones, though not all of them. The profile covers some 60,000 clones, with about 91% appearing a single time and about 0.88% taken by the ten largest. This CDR3 has 15 amino acids. The V gene lost 5 bases and the J gene lost 6 bases, with 18 bases spanning the gap. Per the germline V gene, CDR1 is SGHTA and CDR2 is FQGTGA. The source of the sample is a study of T cell changes during pregnancy in multiple sclerosis. Here the sequenced sample was peripheral blood, taken before pregnancy. This receptor was obtained from a female donor with multiple sclerosis, enrolled in a pregnancy study. The rearrangement uses TRBV7-3 and TRBJ2-3, with D possibly being TRBD1 (6 bases). This chain's CDR3 is CASSPTGFTGDTQYF. The CDR3 DNA reads as TGTGCCAGCAGCCCGACAGGCTTTACAGGGGATACGCAGTATTTT.